This T cell receptor (beta chain) was sequenced during a study of shared clonotypes between healthy human individuals. Repertoires were generated with immunoSEQ multiplex PCR, while TCRdb's copy carries only in-frame clones and drops some. This repertoire shows about 2 million clones, approximately 95% found once; its top ten account for 0.85% to 1.2%. CD8 cells regarded as naive lacked CD45RO, were positively chosen for CCR7, and omitted terminally differentiated effector memory CD45RA+ cells. There were only Caucasian adults among the donors, and all lived in Nashville, Tennessee. The CDR3 contains 15 residues. The germline gives CDR1 MNHEY, CDR2 SMNVEV (reference sequence). Between the trimmed V and J ends, which lost 0 bases and 3 bases, there was a span of 10 bases.

The chain employs TRBV27 and TRBJ2-3, with a weak D call TRBD1 (6 bases). Sequenced material: naive CD8+ T cells sorted from blood. The sequence derives from a young man in good health. The CDR3 region is CASSLSGTPTDTQYF. Written as DNA, the CDR3 is TGTGCCAGCAGTTTATCCGGGACACCTACAGATACGCAGTATTTT.